The clone carrying this TCR beta chain was observed at least ten times. The data derive from a study of neurological immune-mediated disorders. Time point defined: longitudinal time-point 2. Germline CDR1 is MNHEY and CDR2 is SVGEGT. The CDR3 is 17 amino acids. The V gene lost 4 bases and the J gene lost 0 bases, with 16 bases spanning the gap. TCRdb fed the 5' RACE reads into MiXCR, producing one record per CDR3 protein. The table has fewer than 35,000 distinct CDR3 sequences, approximately 13% seen once; the top ten hold roughly 2.2%. This chain connects TRBV6-2 or TRBV6-3 to TRBJ2-1; D is perhaps TRBD2 (5 bases). Input material: PBMCs. This TCR was recovered from a woman in her thirties or forties in good health. The CDR3 region is CASSWLVATSSYNEQFF. The CDR3 DNA reads as TGTGCCAGCAGTTGGCTAGTAGCGACAAGCTCCTACAATGAGCAGTTCTTC.